This TCR beta chain was observed in a study of brain metastases from non-small cell lung cancer. V dropped 5 bases and J dropped 8; count of bases not matched to a gene: 5. The CDR3 runs to 13 residues. Per the germline V gene, CDR1 is MNHEY and CDR2 is SMNVEV (reference sequence). TCRdb keeps only in-frame clones here, not all; method: immunoSEQ multiplex PCR. The sample consists of approximately 1,600 clones, roughly 80% of them appearing once. This clonotype was obtained from a donor aged 40 or over with non-small cell lung cancer. This sequence joins TRBV27 and TRBJ2-7; 11 bases map to TRBD2. Sample: tumor-adjacent normal tissue. CDR3 residues: CASSLGTSGKQYF. Written as DNA, the CDR3 is TGTGCCAGCAGTCTCGGGACTAGCGGAAAGCAGTACTTC.